Given below is one T cell receptor (beta chain) in context. Original processing methods: Researchers report that nucleated cell counts were estimated from reference gene primer amplification. Libraries were prepared by immunoSEQ multiplex PCR; TCRdb keeps only in-frame clonotypes and omits some of them. The DNA was the basis for D and trimming; V, J and clone size are from that table. The sample has some 100,000 clones; 81% are singletons. Looked up from germline, CDR1 is SGHTA and CDR2 is FQGNSA. J was trimmed by 9 bases and V by 2 bases; bases with no gene match: 10. The CDR3 totals 16 residues. The data stem from a study of blood T cell repertoires in COVID-19.

The genes are TRBV7-2 and TRBJ1-6, with 7 nucleotides matching TRBD1. This sequence was found in a man in his sixties with acute or convalescent COVID-19. The sequencing sample was made of peripheral blood. CDR3: CASSLQADRRTSPLHF. The CDR3 DNA follows: TGTGCCAGCAGCTTACAGGCGGACAGGCGCACTTCACCCCTCCACTTT.